This TCR beta chain was recorded in a study of OX40 agonist ivuxolimab in advanced cancers. As for the study more broadly: Ivuxolimab was an agonistic, fully human IgG2 monoclonal antibody directed against OX40 (CD134), a costimulatory receptor. Intravenous ivuxolimab was administered to patients every 2 weeks at six dose levels: 0.01, 0.1, 0.3, 1.5, 3 and 10 mg/kg. Of the roughly 54 dose-escalation patients, hepatocellular carcinoma was present in approximately 20, melanoma in roughly 15, renal cell carcinoma in 9 and head and neck cancer in 9. The dose-escalation cohort was about 83% male with a mean age of approximately 59 years, ranging from roughly 23 to 85. Prior anti-PD-1, anti-PD-L1 or anti-CTLA-4 therapy was permitted, and checkpoint inhibitors had been received by more than 35% of dose-escalation patients. Partial responses occurred in three dose-escalation patients, of whom one had hepatocellular carcinoma and two had cutaneous melanoma. The point of sequencing TCRbeta in the periphery was to test whether ivuxolimab changed TCR sequence diversity and drove clonal T-cell expansion. The paper describes the monotherapy dose-escalation part (N of about 52 patients) of the phase I trial of ivuxolimab. The paper as a whole reports these results and caveats: Clonal expansion of both CD4+ and CD8+ blood T cells was observed from baseline to week 6 at doses 0.1 to 3.0 mg/kg. The antigen specificity of the peripheral T cells that underwent clonal expansion was not determined. Low levels of normalized T-cell clonal expansion were also shown by some nonresponding patients. In the 0.1-3.0 mg/kg groups, partial responders were among the patients with the lowest normalized peripheral clonal expansion, particularly in CD8+ T cells. After ivuxolimab, CD8+ T cells had more expanded clones than CD4+ T cells on average.

Patients with autoimmune disease history or receiving systemic immunosuppression were excluded from the trial. Peripheral blood for TCR sequencing was collected from all dose cohorts at baseline, on cycle 4 day 1, and on cycle 7 day 1. Samples came from an open-label, multicenter, first-in-human phase I dose-escalation trial of ivuxolimab. Adults with locally advanced or metastatic melanoma, renal cell, hepatocellular, or head and neck squamous cell carcinoma were enrolled in the trial. CD4+ and CD8+ T cells were sorted separately from peripheral blood before TCR sequencing. On this clone: The target of this receptor is not known. The record has no base qualities; no much larger clone is one base away.

To sequence the TCRbeta CDR3 region, genomic DNA was isolated from the sorted cells. The immunoSEQ Assay was used to sequence the TCRbeta CDR3 regions. In its TCRdb copy, this immuneACCESS table keeps in-frame sequences only and misses some clones. Where compared with another copy, unresolved V genes explain less than half of these, and the others have no known cause. Recorded for this sample are 60,000 to 75,000 clones; approximately 78% of them occurred a single time. 0.85% to 1.3% of the sample is taken by the ten largest. There are 16 amino acids in the CDR3, from cysteine to phenylalanine inclusive. Only CDR3 DNA is held: 48 bases, read in frame from base 1. Between the V and J ends, shortened by 7 bases and 5 bases respectively, the junction contains 24 bases. Reading the germline V gene gives CDR1 SGHRS and CDR2 YFSETQ.

The receptor comes from an adult with an advanced solid tumor such as melanoma, head and neck, liver or kidney cancer. This material consisted of CD4+ or CD8+ T cells sorted from blood, taken in a trial of the OX40 agonist ivuxolimab. The chain couples TRBV5-1 to TRBJ2-5; the D region possibly corresponds to TRBD2 (6 bases align). For the CDR3, the sequence is CASLAPSGTVRETQYF. The DNA is TGCGCCAGCCTAGCGCCCTCCGGGACTGTGAGGGAGACCCAGTACTTC.